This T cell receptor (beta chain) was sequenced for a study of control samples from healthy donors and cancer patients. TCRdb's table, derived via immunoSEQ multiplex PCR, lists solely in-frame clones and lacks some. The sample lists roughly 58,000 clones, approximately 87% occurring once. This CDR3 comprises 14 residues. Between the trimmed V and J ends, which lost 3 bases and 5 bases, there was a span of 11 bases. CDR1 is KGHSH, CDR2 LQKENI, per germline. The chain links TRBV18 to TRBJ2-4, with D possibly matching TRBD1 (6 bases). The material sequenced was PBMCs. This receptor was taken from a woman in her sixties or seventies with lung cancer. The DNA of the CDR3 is TGTGCCAGCTCACCTCAGGGGTTGCAAAACATTCAGTACTTC. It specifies CASSPQGLQNIQYF.